This entry concerns a single TCR beta chain. Its antigen is still unknown. TCRdb fed the reads into MiXCR, producing one record per CDR3 protein. The profile shows roughly 500,000 distinct CDR3 sequences, 30% to 40% of them singletons. The data derive from a study of T cell repertoires in cytomegalovirus infection. The wider study: Shared public TCR beta signatures pointed to both CMV infection and a matching HLA type. Study-wide findings and caveats: Pooled public TCR beta family frequency picked out CMV carriers with the relevant HLA.

The V end was cut by 7 bases, the J end by 2 bases, with 0 bases between. This CDR3 region has 9 residues. Germline assignment: CDR1 MNHEY and CDR2 SMNVEV (reference sequence). The chain joins TRBV27 to TRBJ2-7, with D uncertain. This sequence was found in a human donor in good health (CMV status not recorded). Some clones in this sample may be carry-over from other donors' samples. The sample in question was cultured PBMCs, obtained from culture after CMV antigen stimulation. This CDR3 is CASTYEQYF. The CDR3 nucleotides are TGTGCCAGCACCTACGAGCAGTACTTC.